The sequence of this T cell receptor beta chain was determined in a study of T cell changes during pregnancy in multiple sclerosis. CDR3 length: 16 amino acids. Germline loops: CDR1 GTSNPN, CDR2 SVGIG (reference sequence). J gave up 5 bases and V 3 bases, and 11 bases lay outside the gene matches. Generated by immunoSEQ multiplex PCR, the TCRdb table keeps only in-frame clones and is missing some. This sample has roughly 50,000 clones, with 92% found just once. The chain is built from TRBV30 and TRBJ2-7; TRBD1 matches at 12 bases. Here the sequenced sample was CD4+ T cells from peripheral blood mononuclear cells, taken after pregnancy. This receptor was taken from a female donor with multiple sclerosis, enrolled in a pregnancy study. This CDR3 is CAWSHWLGTGGDEQYF. The CDR3, as DNA: TGTGCCTGGAGCCACTGGCTAGGGACAGGGGGCGACGAGCAGTACTTC. The complete variable domain, with remaining parts taken from reference TRBV30 and TRBJ2-7, reads SQTIHQWPATLVQPVGSPLSLECTVEGTSNPNLYWYRQAAGRGLQLLFYSVGIGQISSEVPQNLSASRPQDRQFILSSKKLLLSDSGFYLCAWSHWLGTGGDEQYFGPGTRLTVT.